The 14 T cell receptor beta chains below were found in one sample sequenced in a study of read filtering for tumor transcriptome and immune sequencing. From roughly 390 ng of RNA, a library with molecular barcoded alpha/delta and beta/gamma adaptors was made. TCRdb redid the calling of the reads with MiXCR, one entry per CDR3 protein. This table has about 58,000 distinct CDR3 sequences, more than 9% appearing once. The sequenced material came from a population of CD138-negative cells sorted from bone marrow. All receptors derive from a donor over 35 with multiple myeloma.

This clonotype was seen at least ten times. V gene TRBV2 combines with J gene TRBJ2-1; D remains unclear. This CDR3 spans 17 amino acids. Trimming shortened V by 4 bases and J by 0 bases, and 16 bases separated the two germline ends. From germline, CDR1 is SNHLY and CDR2 FYNNEI. The CDR3 sequence is CASSVTPPRHSYNEQFF. The CDR3, as DNA: TGTGCCAGCAGTGTAACCCCCCCCCGGCACTCCTACAATGAGCAGTTCTTC.

In its sample, this clonotype was seen many times. This rearrangement joins TRBV5-6 to TRBJ1-3; TRBD1 is a possible D gene (5 bases). CDR1 is SGHDT and CDR2 is YYEEEE in the germline V gene. Trimming left V 4 bases short and J 2 bases short, with 16 bases between. The CDR3 has 16 residues. CDR3 nucleotide sequence: TGTGCCAGCAGCCGTGGTAGGGCCAGGGCTGGAAACACCATATATTTT. Protein product: CASSRGRARAGNTIYF.

This clonotype has a count of ten or more. The rearrangement uses TRBV5-1 and TRBJ1-2, with D possibly TRBD1 on 5 matching bases. This CDR3 contains 16 residues. V was cut by 3 bases and J by 1 base, with 16 bases left in between. Germline V gene data show CDR1 as SGHRS and CDR2 as YFSETQ. DNA for the CDR3: TGCGCCAGCAGCTCCCAAGGGGTTTCCCTTAACTATGGCTACACCTTC. Translation gives CASSSQGVSLNYGYTF.

This clonotype was seen repeatedly, ten times or more. The chain links TRBV9 to TRBJ2-7, with 8 positions matching TRBD1. CDR1 is SGDLS and CDR2 is YYNGEE in the germline V gene. The CDR3 is made up of 17 amino acids. V lost 0 bases, J lost 2 bases, and 10 bases stayed unmatched. The CDR3 coding sequence is TGTGCCAGCAGCGTAGCGCCAGGCAGGGGGCACCCCTACGAGCAGTACTTC. It translates to CASSVAPGRGHPYEQYF. The full variable domain, in which reference TRBV9 and TRBJ2-7 provide the parts outside the CDR3, is DSGVTQTPKHLITATGQRVTLRCSPRSGDLSVYWYQQSLDQGLQFLIQYYNGEERAKGNILERFSAQQFPDLHSELNLSSLELGDSALYFCASSVAPGRGHPYEQYFGPGTRLTVT.

With respect to this clonotype: A much larger clone differs from this one at a single base, so this may be a read error. This rearrangement joins TRBV29-1 to TRBJ2-3, with 11 positions matching TRBD2. Germline trimming cut 6 bases from V and 8 bases from J; bases unmatched to any gene: 7. Germline CDR1 reads SQVTM; CDR2 reads ANQGSEA. This CDR3 has 13 amino acids. The chain's CDR3 is CSVPSGGFGTQYF. The DNA for the CDR3 is TGCAGCGTACCTAGCGGGGGGTTTGGTACGCAGTATTTT.

This clonotype was recorded many times. The V and J genes are TRBV5-5 and TRBJ2-1; D possibly corresponds to TRBD2 (6 bases). Trimming removed 3 bases at V and 4 bases at J, with 14 bases between. This CDR3 is 15 amino acids long. From germline, CDR1 is SGHKS and CDR2 YYEKEE (reference sequence). The CDR3 spells CASSSNRDSYNEQFF. In DNA, the CDR3 is TGTGCCAGCAGCTCTAACCGGGACTCTTACAATGAGCAGTTCTTC.

The sample holds many counts of this clonotype. The chain couples TRBV11-2 to TRBJ2-1; 11 bases are shared with TRBD1. Germline CDR1 reads SGHAT; CDR2 reads FQNNGV. The CDR3 consists of 15 residues. The V gene end was trimmed by 6 bases and the J gene end by 7 bases; junction bases not matched to a gene: 8. The CDR3 nucleotides read TGTGCCAGCAGAACAACCGGGACAGGGGGTAATGAGCAGTTCTTC. It translates to CASRTTGTGGNEQFF.

This clonotype has a count of ten or more. This chain links TRBV6-5 with TRBJ1-1, with TRBD1 matching over 8 bases. V gave up 5 bases and J gave up 3 bases; unmatched junction bases: 5. Germline V gene data show CDR1 as MNHEY and CDR2 as SVGAGI. The length of the CDR3 is 14 residues. This CDR3 is CASSPSDRDTEAFF. CDR3 nucleotides: TGTGCCAGCAGTCCGTCGGACAGGGACACTGAAGCTTTCTTT.

This clonotype was seen at least ten times. CDR3 region: CASSQAGQNIGQPQHF. The CDR3, as DNA: TGCGCCAGCAGCCAAGCGGGACAGAACATTGGACAGCCCCAGCATTTT. The chain uses TRBV4-1 and TRBJ1-5; TRBD1 matches 7 bases. Germline CDR1 reads MGHRA; CDR2 reads YSYEKL. The CDR3 sequence is 16 residues long. Trimming removed 1 base from V and 7 bases from J; junction bases left unmatched: 10.

The V gene is TRBV7-9, the J gene TRBJ1-1; TRBD1 aligns across 8 bases. Losses at the gene ends were 3 bases for V and 8 bases for J; bases not matched to a gene: 5. Germline V gene data show CDR1 as SEHNR and CDR2 as FQNEAQ (reference sequence). This CDR3 contains 13 residues. The CDR3 nucleotides are TGTGCCAGCAGCTTTGTCAGGGGGCTAGAAGCTTTCTTT. Translating it yields CASSFVRGLEAFF. The full variable domain, with the rest looked up from reference TRBV7-9 and TRBJ1-1, is DTGVSQNPRHKITKRGQNVTFRCDPISEHNRLYWYRQTLGQGPEFLTYFQNEAQLEKSRLLSDRFSAERPKGSFSTLEIQRTEQGDSAMYLCASSFVRGLEAFFGQGTRLTVV.

This clonotype was detected many times. CDR3 DNA sequence: TGCAGCGCCACAGGGAATCAAGGAGAGACCCAGTACTTC. Residues: CSATGNQGETQYF. V and J are TRBV29-1 and TRBJ2-5; possibly TRBD1 for D (6 bases). The germline V and J ends were trimmed by 7 bases and 4 bases, with 16 bases remaining between them. Germline CDR1 reads SQVTM; CDR2 reads ANQGSEA. CDR3 length: 13 amino acids.

Only a few counts were recorded for this clonotype. The V and J genes are TRBV9 and TRBJ2-3; TRBD2 agrees at 12 bases. This CDR3 has 14 amino acids. The trim removed 4 bases at V and 8 bases at J, leaving 5 bases unmatched. Germline CDR1 and CDR2: SGDLS and YYNGEE. The CDR3 region is CASSLTSGGVTQYF. The DNA of the CDR3 is TGTGCCAGCAGCCTGACTAGCGGGGGTGTTACGCAGTATTTT.

The chain uses TRBV20-1 and TRBJ2-6; the D is unclear. V lost 6 bases and J 0 bases, leaving 12 bases between the germline ends. CDR1 is DFQATT, CDR2 SNEGSKA, per germline (reference sequence). There are 15 residues in the CDR3. This chain's CDR3 is CSARPGSSGANVLTF. The CDR3 nucleotides are TGCAGTGCCAGACCGGGTAGCTCTGGGGCCAACGTCCTGACTTTC.

This clonotype was picked up one time. This chain links TRBV5-1 with TRBJ2-7, with D unclear. This CDR3 has 14 amino acids. V shed 5 bases and J shed 4 bases, with 16 bases lying between them. Germline loops: CDR1 SGHRS, CDR2 YFSETQ. In DNA form, the CDR3 reads TGCGCCAGCAGGATTCGGTCCCTCTCGTACGAGCAGTACTTC. Translated, it gives CASRIRSLSYEQYF.